The T cell receptor (beta chain) under discussion was sequenced for a study of blood T cell repertoires in COVID-19. The overall study: Researchers got acute and convalescent COVID-19 samples from the United States, Italy and Spain. Sources were T cells, B-cell-depleted T cells, or PBMCs; the material itself was cDNA or gDNA.

V lost 1 base to trimming and J lost 9 bases, with 16 bases between them. CDR1 and CDR2 from the germline V gene are LGHDT and YNNKEL (reference sequence). The CDR3 extends over 16 amino acids. Assay: immunoSEQ multiplex PCR; the TCRdb copy retains only in-frame clones and omits some. This table holds 130,000 or so clones, around four fifths found once. The chain carries TRBV3-1 (or the pseudogene TRBV3-2) and TRBJ1-6; no clear D. The receptor's source is a human donor in a cohort sampled during active COVID-19. Sequencing was carried out using peripheral blood. The CDR3 protein is CASSQGFSSAGSPLHF. In nucleotides, the CDR3 is TGTGCCAGCAGCCAAGGATTTAGTAGTGCCGGTTCACCCCTCCACTTT.